Below are 23 T cell receptor beta chains sequenced from a single sample in a study of regulatory T cells in long-lasting Graves disease. Described time point: persistent/refractory GD, antithyroid drugs over 5 years with positive TRAb. RNA isolated from PBMCs was used to make the TCR library. Library construction for TCR beta used iRepertoire HTBI primers and Arm-PCR of CDR3 regions. TCRdb independently ran MiXCR on the multiplex PCR reads; one entry per CDR3 protein. The sample contains about 290,000 distinct CDR3 sequences, 20% to 25% of which appear only once. Source: peripheral blood mononuclear cells (PBMCs), taken when the disease was refractory, from a patient treated with antithyroid drugs. The source is a female donor with Graves disease.

In this sample, this clonotype turned up many times. The rearrangement joins TRBV2 to TRBJ1-6; TRBD1 might be the D (5 bases). V was cut by 6 bases and J by 0 bases, with 12 bases left in between. The CDR3 is made up of 16 amino acids. CDR1 is SNHLY, CDR2 FYNNEI, per germline. The CDR3 DNA follows: TGTGCCAGCAGGGCGGGACCGAGCTCCTATAATTCACCCCTCCACTTT. Translated: CASRAGPSSYNSPLHF.

The rearrangement joins TRBV7-9 to TRBJ2-1, with a possible D match to TRBD2 (5 bases). This CDR3 comprises 14 residues. V lost 1 base and J lost 6, with 10 bases in between. Germline V gene sequence: CDR1 SEHNR, CDR2 FQNEAQ (reference sequence). The CDR3 DNA reads TGTGCCAGCAGCTTAGATCCTAGCCCCAATGAGCAGTTCTTC. Its translation is CASSLDPSPNEQFF.

This clonotype was picked up a small number of times. V usage is TRBV12-3 or TRBV12-4 and J usage is TRBJ2-3; 8 nucleotides align to TRBD2. Trimming took 6 bases from V and 1 from J; bases not matched to a gene: 9. The CDR3 covers 16 residues. The CDR3 coding sequence is TGTGCCAGCAGACCCCCTAAGGGACTAGGCACAGATACGCAGTATTTT. Translation gives CASRPPKGLGTDTQYF.

As regards this clonotype: A read error may produce the germline difference seen at one junction end. The chain carries TRBV20-1 and TRBJ1-1, with D unclear. There are 14 residues in the CDR3. Germline-derived CDR1 and CDR2 are DFQATT and SNEGSKA (reference sequence). In DNA, the CDR3 is TGCAGTGTTAGAGACGGGGTTGTGAACACTGAAGCTTTCTTT. It encodes CSVRDGVVNTEAFF.

This clonotype has ten or more counts. This rearrangement joins TRBV7-3 to TRBJ2-5; D gene uncertain. The CDR3 extends over 13 amino acids. Trimming took off 1 base at V and 5 bases at J, with 8 bases between the two ends. CDR1 and CDR2 from the germline V gene are SGHTA and FQGTGA. Written as DNA, the CDR3 is TGTGCCAGCAGCTTAAGGATATTCGAGACCCAGTACTTC. Translation: CASSLRIFETQYF.

This clonotype was counted between two and nine times. This chain connects TRBV20-1 to TRBJ1-4; no clear D. The germline gives CDR1 DFQATT, CDR2 SNEGSKA (reference sequence). CDR3 length: 14 residues. V shed 2 bases and J shed 7 bases, with 14 bases lying between them. The CDR3 region is CSARIRLPGEKLFF. The CDR3 DNA sequence: TGCAGTGCTAGAATAAGGTTGCCGGGTGAAAAACTGTTTTTT.

This clonotype was observed a few times. The chain employs TRBV20-1 and TRBJ2-5; no clear D gene. The V gene lost 2 bases and the J gene lost 3 bases, with 16 bases spanning the gap. Germline CDR1 is DFQATT and CDR2 is SNEGSKA (reference sequence). The CDR3 consists of 15 residues. The DNA for the CDR3 is TGCAGTGCTAGAAATCCCAATCAAAGGAAAGAGACCCAGTACTTC. This sequence encodes CSARNPNQRKETQYF.

Ten or more counts support this clonotype. This chain connects TRBV30 to TRBJ1-1; 7 positions match TRBD1. This CDR3 has 14 amino acids. Germline CDR1 GTSNPN, CDR2 SVGIG (reference sequence). The V gene end was trimmed by 3 bases and the J gene end by 1 base; junction bases not matched to a gene: 5. The CDR3 loop reads CAWRQGPSNTEAFF. The CDR3 nucleotides read TGTGCCTGGAGACAGGGGCCATCGAACACTGAAGCTTTCTTT.

Worth noting for this clonotype: A much larger clonotype is one base distant, so this may be a read error. The chain links TRBV5-6 to TRBJ1-6; weak D call: TRBD1 (5 bases). Germline V gene lookup returns CDR1 SGHDT and CDR2 YYEEEE. The CDR3 covers 14 residues. The ends were cut back, 4 bases at V and 10 bases at J, with 15 bases in the middle. The CDR3 DNA follows: TGTGCCAGCAGCCTTCCCCAGGGAGGATCACCCCTCCACTTT. This gives the protein CASSLPQGGSPLHF. Combining the CDR3 with reference TRBV5-6 and TRBJ1-6 gives the whole variable domain DAGVTQSPTHLIKTRGQQVTLRCSPKSGHDTVSWYQQALGQGPQFIFQYYEEEERQRGNFPDRFSGHQFPNYSSELNVNALLLGDSALYLCASSLPQGGSPLHFGNGTRLTVT.

This clonotype was seen repeatedly, ten times or more. This chain uses TRBV28 with TRBJ2-7; 7 bases are shared with TRBD2. Germline CDR1 and CDR2: MDHEN and SYDVKM. V was pared by 3 bases and J by 2 bases, with 7 bases of the junction left unmatched. CDR3 size: 15 residues. CDR3 loop: CASSFGSGLTYEQYF. The CDR3 nucleotides are TGTGCCAGCAGTTTCGGTAGCGGGCTTACCTACGAGCAGTACTTC.

Concerning this clonotype: One end of the junction is discordant with germline, which a read error may explain. The V and J genes are TRBV20-1 and TRBJ2-6; tentative D call: TRBD1 (5 bases). The CDR3 has 17 amino acids. Germline V gives CDR1 DFQATT, CDR2 SNEGSKA (reference sequence). The CDR3 loop reads CSARGWSSASGADVLTF. The CDR3 nucleotides are TGCAGTGCTAGGGGTTGGTCGAGCGCCTCTGGGGCCGACGTCCTGACTTTC.

There are many counts of this clonotype. The genes are TRBV28 and TRBJ2-2; TRBD2 matches 14 bases. Germline values: CDR1 MDHEN, CDR2 SYDVKM. J lost 6 bases, V lost 6 bases, and 9 bases had no gene match. This CDR3 is built from 17 residues. CDR3 sequence (DNA): TGTGCCAGCAGCCTTAATTCGGGACTAGCGGGAGCCGGGGAGCTGTTTTTT. Translation: CASSLNSGLAGAGELFF.

V usage is TRBV2 and J usage is TRBJ2-3; 14 nucleotides align to TRBD2. J was trimmed by 8 bases and V by 5 bases; bases with no gene match: 3. The CDR3 covers 14 residues. The germline gives CDR1 SNHLY, CDR2 FYNNEI. The CDR3 is CASSSTSGRATQYF. The CDR3 coding sequence is TGTGCCAGCAGTTCGACTAGCGGGAGGGCTACGCAGTATTTT.

This clonotype was counted only a few times. The V and J genes are TRBV27 and TRBJ2-7; D possibly corresponds to TRBD1 (6 bases). Germline CDR1 reads MNHEY; CDR2 reads SMNVEV (reference sequence). This CDR3 has 15 residues. Trimming pared 7 bases from V and 3 bases from J, leaving 19 bases between. The CDR3 spells CASKKGQLDYYEQYF. The CDR3, as DNA: TGTGCCAGCAAGAAAGGACAGTTAGACTACTACGAGCAGTACTTC.

This clonotype occurred many times. This rearrangement joins TRBV6-1 to TRBJ2-7; 7 positions match TRBD2. The CDR3 loop spans 16 amino acids. The germline V gene encodes CDR1 MNHNS and CDR2 SASEGT. V trimming: 7 bases; J trimming: 1 base; junction bases outside the gene matches: 13. CDR3: CASTNRTGGRSYEQYF. DNA of the CDR3: TGTGCCAGCACGAATAGGACGGGAGGTAGATCCTACGAGCAGTACTTC.

This clonotype was seen more than once but under ten times. V is TRBV3-2 and J is TRBJ1-2; the DNA was not compared with TRBD1, the D call given in the table. TRBV3-2 is marked as a pseudogene. There are 15 residues in the CDR3. CDR3 sequence: CASSQERDRGLGYTF. The CDR3 DNA reads as TGTGCCAGCAGCCAAGAACGGGACAGGGGGCTTGGCTACACCTTC.

The chain uses TRBV6-5 and TRBJ2-4; D may be TRBD1 (6 bases). Germline CDR1 MNHEY, CDR2 SVGAGI. The CDR3 has 16 residues. Trimming cost V 0 bases and J 1 base, with 10 bases left between them. In DNA form, the CDR3 reads TGTGCCAGCAGTTACTCCCGGACAGAGGCCAAAAACATTCAGTACTTC. This sequence encodes CASSYSRTEAKNIQYF.

The genes are TRBV11-2 and TRBJ2-1, with D hard to call. CDR1 SGHAT and CDR2 FQNNGV come from the germline V gene. The CDR3 runs 17 residues. V was clipped by 7 bases and J by 5 bases, with 24 bases between them. The DNA for the CDR3 is TGTGCCAGCAACCCTCGCCGGGCGGCGCGAACACACAATGAGCAGTTCTTC. It specifies CASNPRRAARTHNEQFF.

The J gene is TRBJ2-3, the V gene TRBV28, with D unclear. The CDR3 runs 15 residues. V was cut by 6 bases and J by 2 bases, with 15 bases left in between. Germline CDR1 reads MDHEN; CDR2 reads SYDVKM. The CDR3 loop is CASSFAGPTTDTQYF. In DNA, the CDR3 is TGTGCCAGCAGCTTCGCCGGACCAACCACAGATACGCAGTATTTT.

This clonotype was counted at least ten times. The rearrangement joins TRBV5-1 to TRBJ2-2; perhaps TRBD1 as D (6 bases). The CDR3 spans 19 residues. The germline V and J ends were trimmed by 2 bases and 0 bases, with 20 bases remaining between them. The V gene's germline CDR1 is SGHRS and CDR2 YFSETQ. The CDR3 region is CASSLHQSYRATNTGELFF. CDR3 bases: TGCGCCAGCAGCTTACACCAATCCTACAGGGCTACGAACACCGGGGAGCTGTTTTTT.

The chain employs TRBV29-1 and TRBJ2-2; TRBD2 might be the D (5 bases). The CDR3 covers 12 residues. Trimming took off 4 bases at V and 4 bases at J, with 7 bases between the two ends. CDR1 SQVTM and CDR2 ANQGSEA come from the germline V gene. The CDR3 spells CSVVEGTGELFF. Written as DNA, the CDR3 is TGCAGCGTTGTCGAGGGCACCGGGGAGCTGTTTTTT.

A few counts support this clonotype. As DNA, the CDR3 is TGCGCCAGCAGCCAACAAACAGGAAACTATGGCTACACCTTC. It codes for CASSQQTGNYGYTF. The rearrangement links TRBV4-3 to TRBJ1-2; perhaps TRBD1 as D (5 bases). The V gene's germline CDR1 is LGHNA and CDR2 YSLEER. Trimming shortened V by 2 bases and J by 2 bases, and 9 bases separated the two germline ends. This CDR3 comprises 14 residues.

In its sample, this clonotype was seen many times. This chain uses TRBV20-1 with TRBJ1-4; 9 bases line up with TRBD1. The trim removed 5 bases at V and 11 bases at J, leaving 6 bases unmatched. This CDR3 has 12 residues. Germline V gives CDR1 DFQATT, CDR2 SNEGSKA (reference sequence). Here the CDR3 reads CSAERQGGKLFF. In nucleotides, the CDR3 is TGCAGTGCTGAAAGACAGGGGGGGAAACTGTTTTTT.